This T cell receptor beta chain is drawn from a study of a mutant IDH1 vaccine in newly diagnosed glioma. This CDR3 region has 11 residues. Trimming cost V 0 bases and J 8 bases, with 7 bases left between them. CDR1 is DFQATT, CDR2 SNEGSKA, per germline (reference sequence). As regards this clone: What it binds is unknown.

TCRdb's copy holds only in-frame clones and misses some; the assay was immunoSEQ multiplex PCR. The sample lists over 95,000 clones, roughly 88% occurring once. Stated time point: week 11, during vaccination. All doses held 300 ug of mutant IDH1 20-mer peptide, with topical imiquimod. The sample consisted of PBMCs, taken from a glioma patient whose treatment included an IDH1 peptide vaccine. The TCR sequence derives from a woman aged 45-59 years with glioma. This sequence joins TRBV20-1 and TRBJ1-1, with D hard to call. The CDR3 loop reads CSARDSKEAFF. DNA of the CDR3: TGCAGTGCTAGAGATTCAAAGGAAGCTTTCTTT.